This T cell receptor (beta chain) was sequenced for a study of shared clonotypes between healthy human individuals. V lost 7 bases to trimming and J lost 0 bases, with 19 bases between them. Germline CDR1 is LNHDA and CDR2 is SQIVND (reference sequence). The CDR3 length is 17 residues. This clone appeared a single time. Its target is not known. Study findings and constraints: Rarefaction exposed incomplete sorted-subset sequencing despite large depth.

Participating donors were healthy, HIV-negative adults free of recent acute infections or vaccinations. TCRdb's table, derived via immunoSEQ multiplex PCR, lists solely in-frame clones and lacks some. Among about 730,000 clones listed, approximately 72% were seen once. Sequencing input: memory CD4+ T cells sorted from blood. Subset noted: CD45RA-negative fraction. The chain uses TRBV19 and TRBJ2-4; D possibly corresponds to TRBD1 (6 bases). This sequence was found in a young woman in good health. The CDR3 DNA reads as TGTGCCAGTATCCATCCCCAGGACAGCATAGCCAAAAACATTCAGTACTTC. It yields the protein CASIHPQDSIAKNIQYF.